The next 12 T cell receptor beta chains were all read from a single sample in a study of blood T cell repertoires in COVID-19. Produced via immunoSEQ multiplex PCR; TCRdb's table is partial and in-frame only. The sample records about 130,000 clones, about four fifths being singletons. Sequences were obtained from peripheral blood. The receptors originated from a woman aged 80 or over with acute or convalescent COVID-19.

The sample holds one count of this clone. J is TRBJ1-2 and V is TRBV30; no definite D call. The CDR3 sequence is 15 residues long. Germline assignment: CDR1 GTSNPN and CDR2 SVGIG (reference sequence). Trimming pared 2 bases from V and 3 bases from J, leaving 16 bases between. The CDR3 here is CAWSPLGGGDYGYTF. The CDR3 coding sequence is TGTGCCTGGAGTCCCCTCGGCGGTGGTGACTATGGCTACACCTTC.

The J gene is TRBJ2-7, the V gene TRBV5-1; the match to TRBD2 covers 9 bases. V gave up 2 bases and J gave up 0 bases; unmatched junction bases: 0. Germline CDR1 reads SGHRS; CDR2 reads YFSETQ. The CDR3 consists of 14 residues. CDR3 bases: TGCGCCAGCAGCTTTAGCGGGAGCTCCTACGAGCAGTACTTC. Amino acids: CASSFSGSSYEQYF.

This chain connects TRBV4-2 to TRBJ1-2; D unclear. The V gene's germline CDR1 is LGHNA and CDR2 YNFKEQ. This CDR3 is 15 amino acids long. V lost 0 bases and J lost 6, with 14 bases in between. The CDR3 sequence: CASSQDSRGFDGYTF. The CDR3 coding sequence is TGTGCCAGCAGCCAAGATTCACGAGGGTTCGATGGCTACACCTTC.

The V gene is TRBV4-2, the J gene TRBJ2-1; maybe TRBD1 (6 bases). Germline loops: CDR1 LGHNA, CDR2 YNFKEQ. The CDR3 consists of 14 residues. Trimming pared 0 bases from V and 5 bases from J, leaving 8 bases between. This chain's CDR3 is CASSQEDSHNEQFF. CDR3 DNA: TGTGCCAGCAGCCAAGAGGACAGTCACAATGAGCAGTTCTTC.

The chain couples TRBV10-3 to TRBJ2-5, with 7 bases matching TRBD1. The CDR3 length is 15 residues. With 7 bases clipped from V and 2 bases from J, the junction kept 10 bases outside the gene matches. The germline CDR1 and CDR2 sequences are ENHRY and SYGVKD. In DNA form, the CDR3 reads TGTGCCATCAAAAGGGGGCAGGGGTTACAAGAGACCCAGTACTTC. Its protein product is CAIKRGQGLQETQYF.

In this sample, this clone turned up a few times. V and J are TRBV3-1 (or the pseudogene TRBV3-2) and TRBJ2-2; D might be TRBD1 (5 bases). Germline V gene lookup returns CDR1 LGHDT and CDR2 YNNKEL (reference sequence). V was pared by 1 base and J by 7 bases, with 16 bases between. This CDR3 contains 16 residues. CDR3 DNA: TGTGCCAGCAGCCAAGGCCCTGGTGGTAGGGGCGGGGAGCTGTTTTTT. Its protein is CASSQGPGGRGGELFF.

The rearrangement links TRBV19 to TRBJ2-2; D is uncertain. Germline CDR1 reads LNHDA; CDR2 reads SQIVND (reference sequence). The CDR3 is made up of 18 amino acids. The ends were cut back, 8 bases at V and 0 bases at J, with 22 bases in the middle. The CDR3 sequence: CASLSLPLITANTGELFF. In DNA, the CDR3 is TGTGCCAGTCTTTCCCTCCCCCTTATTACAGCGAACACCGGGGAGCTGTTTTTT.

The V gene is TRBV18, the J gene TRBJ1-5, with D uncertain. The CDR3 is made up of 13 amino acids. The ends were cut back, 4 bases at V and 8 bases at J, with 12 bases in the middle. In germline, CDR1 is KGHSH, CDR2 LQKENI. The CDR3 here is CASSRYASEPQHF. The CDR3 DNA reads TGTGCCAGCTCACGTTACGCGAGTGAGCCCCAGCATTTT. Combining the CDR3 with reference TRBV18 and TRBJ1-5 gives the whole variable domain NAGVMQNPRHLVRRRGQEARLRCSPMKGHSHVYWYRQLPEEGLKFMVYLQKENIIDESGMPKERFSAEFPKEGPSILRIQQVVRGDSAAYFCASSRYASEPQHFGDGTRLSIL.

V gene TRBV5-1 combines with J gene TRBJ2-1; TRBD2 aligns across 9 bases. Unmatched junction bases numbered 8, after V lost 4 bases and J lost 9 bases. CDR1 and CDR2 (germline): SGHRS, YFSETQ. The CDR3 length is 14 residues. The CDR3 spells CASSRLSGGVEQFF. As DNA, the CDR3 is TGCGCCAGCAGCCGACTTAGCGGGGGAGTTGAGCAGTTCTTC.

CDR3 region: CASSLYSMGTDTQYF. The CDR3 DNA reads as TGTGCCAGCAGCTTGTACTCTATGGGCACAGATACGCAGTATTTT. The V call is TRBV5-4, the J call TRBJ2-3; D remains ambiguous. The CDR3 runs to 15 residues. Germline V lookup: CDR1 SGHNT, CDR2 YYREEE (reference sequence). The V end lost 1 base, the J end lost 1 base, and 10 bases lay between the germline ends.

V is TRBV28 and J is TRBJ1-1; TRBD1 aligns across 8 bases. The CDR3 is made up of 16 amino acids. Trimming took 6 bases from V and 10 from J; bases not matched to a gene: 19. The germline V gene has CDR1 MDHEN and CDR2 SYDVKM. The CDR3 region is CASRLPLGSGGETAFF. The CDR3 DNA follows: TGTGCCAGCAGATTACCCCTAGGGTCAGGGGGCGAGACAGCTTTCTTT.

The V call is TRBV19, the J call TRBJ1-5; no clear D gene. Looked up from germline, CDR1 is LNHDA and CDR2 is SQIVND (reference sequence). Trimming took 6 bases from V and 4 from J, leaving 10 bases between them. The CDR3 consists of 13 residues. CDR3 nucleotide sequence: TGTGCCAGTAGCAGCACGCGGAATCAGCCCCAGCATTTT. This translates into CASSSTRNQPQHF.